These 11 T cell receptor beta chains came from one sample sequenced in a study of CD8 T cells in ankylosing spondylitis. TCRdb reprocessed the 5' RACE reads via MiXCR and lists one record per CDR3 protein. The sample lists about 220,000 distinct CDR3 sequences, more than 9% seen once, with over 20% in the top ten. Sequencing input: blood, either unsorted or a sorted T cell fraction (not recorded which). These receptor sequences come from a male donor with ankylosing spondylitis or in good health (not recorded which).

This clonotype appeared many times. The genes are TRBV7-6 and TRBJ1-1; D remains ambiguous. Germline CDR1 SGHVS, CDR2 FNYEAQ. V lost 5 bases and J 5 bases, leaving 12 bases between the germline ends. This CDR3 is 13 amino acids long. The CDR3 bases are TGTGCCAGCAGCCCCGGGTATGGGACTGAAGCTTTCTTT. Its translation is CASSPGYGTEAFF.

CDR3 amino acids: CASTEQEPQETQYF. The CDR3 DNA sequence: TGTGCCAGCACGGAACAGGAGCCTCAAGAGACCCAGTACTTC. V is TRBV12-3 or TRBV12-4 and J is TRBJ2-5, with D possibly TRBD1 on 5 matching bases. This CDR3 is 14 amino acids long. The ends were cut back, 7 bases at V and 2 bases at J, with 14 bases in the middle.

This clonotype appeared a few times. CDR3 region: CSAGRGTSGGTTDTQYF. Here the CDR3 DNA reads TGCAGTGCCGGACGCGGGACTAGCGGGGGGACCACAGATACGCAGTATTTT. J is TRBJ2-3 and V is TRBV20-1, with 15 nucleotides matching TRBD2. Germline V gene data show CDR1 as DFQATT and CDR2 as SNEGSKA (reference sequence). The CDR3 length is 17 residues. Losses at the gene ends were 6 bases for V and 2 bases for J; bases not matched to a gene: 9.

This clonotype showed up many times. The chain uses TRBV20-1 and TRBJ1-1; D gene unclear. CDR3 length: 12 residues. V was clipped by 0 bases and J by 1 base, with 3 bases between them. CDR1 is DFQATT and CDR2 is SNEGSKA in the germline V gene (reference sequence). CDR3 DNA sequence: TGCAGTGCTAGAGAGGGGAACACTGAAGCTTTCTTT. Its protein is CSAREGNTEAFF.

This chain connects TRBV11-2 to TRBJ2-7; 9 bases are a match to TRBD1. Unmatched junction bases numbered 16, after V lost 8 bases and J lost 2 bases. The germline V gene encodes CDR1 SGHAT and CDR2 FQNNGV. This CDR3 spans 17 amino acids. As DNA, the CDR3 is TGTGCCAGCGTAGGCTTGGGGCGGGACAGGGTTACCTACGAGCAGTACTTC. Protein: CASVGLGRDRVTYEQYF.

This clonotype showed up many times. The V gene is TRBV12-3 or TRBV12-4, the J gene TRBJ1-1, with D possibly matching TRBD1 (6 bases). The CDR3 consists of 14 residues. The V end lost 7 bases, the J end lost 4 bases, and 16 bases lay between the germline ends. CDR3 protein: CASNPPGAGTEAFF. CDR3 in DNA: TGTGCCAGCAATCCCCCAGGGGCGGGCACTGAAGCTTTCTTT.

This clonotype was observed many times. V and J are TRBV5-1 and TRBJ2-3; D is possibly TRBD2 (5 bases). The germline gives CDR1 SGHRS, CDR2 YFSETQ. This CDR3 contains 13 residues. Trimming removed 4 bases at V and 4 bases at J, with 10 bases between. The CDR3 protein is CASSMTTADTQYF. Written as DNA, the CDR3 is TGCGCCAGCAGCATGACTACCGCAGATACGCAGTATTTT.

The chain employs TRBV7-3 and TRBJ2-1; 9 bases line up with TRBD2. This CDR3 spans 11 amino acids. The germline V gene has CDR1 SGHTA and CDR2 FQGTGA. V lost 8 bases, J lost 14 bases, and 7 bases stayed unmatched. The CDR3 sequence is CASGIAGAEFF. The CDR3 DNA sequence: TGTGCCAGCGGGATAGCGGGGGCAGAGTTCTTC.

This clonotype came up many times. The chain combines TRBV5-1 with TRBJ2-1; D is possibly TRBD2 (6 bases). Germline V gene lookup returns CDR1 SGHRS and CDR2 YFSETQ. This CDR3 contains 16 residues. V dropped 4 bases and J dropped 3 bases, with 17 bases sitting between them. CDR3 nucleotide sequence: TGCGCCAGCAGCCGCGGCGGGACCGACCACTACAATGAGCAGTTCTTC. This sequence encodes CASSRGGTDHYNEQFF.

This clonotype was detected only a few times. The CDR3 is CSVGQGTMGNQPQHF. The CDR3 DNA is TGCAGCGTAGGACAGGGGACTATGGGCAATCAGCCCCAGCATTTT. This rearrangement joins TRBV29-1 to TRBJ1-5; 9 bases map to TRBD1. CDR1 is SQVTM and CDR2 is ANQGSEA in the germline V gene. The CDR3 has 15 residues. V shed 6 bases and J 2 bases; nucleotides not matched to a gene: 8.

This sequence joins TRBV29-1 and TRBJ2-1; TRBD1 agrees at 9 bases. The CDR3 runs 14 residues. Germline V gives CDR1 SQVTM, CDR2 ANQGSEA. The V gene end was trimmed by 4 bases and the J gene end by 3 bases; junction bases not matched to a gene: 4. CDR3 region: CSVVRGQGYNEQFF. The CDR3 DNA follows: TGCAGCGTTGTTAGGGGACAGGGCTACAATGAGCAGTTCTTC.